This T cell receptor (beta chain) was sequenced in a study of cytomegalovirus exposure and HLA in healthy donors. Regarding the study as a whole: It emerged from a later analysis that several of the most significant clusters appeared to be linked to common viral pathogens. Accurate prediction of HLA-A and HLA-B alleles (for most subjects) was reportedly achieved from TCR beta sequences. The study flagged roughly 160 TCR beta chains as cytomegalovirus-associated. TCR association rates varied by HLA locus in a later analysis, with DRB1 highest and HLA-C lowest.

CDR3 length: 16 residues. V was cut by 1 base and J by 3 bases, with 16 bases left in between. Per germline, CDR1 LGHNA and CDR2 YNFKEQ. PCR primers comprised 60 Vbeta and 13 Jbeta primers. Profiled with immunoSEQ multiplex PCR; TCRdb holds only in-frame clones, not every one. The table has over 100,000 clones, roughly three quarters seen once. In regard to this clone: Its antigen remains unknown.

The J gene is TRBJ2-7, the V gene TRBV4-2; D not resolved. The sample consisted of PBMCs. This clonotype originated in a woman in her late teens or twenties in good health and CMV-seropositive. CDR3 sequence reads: CASSQGSGESLYEQYF. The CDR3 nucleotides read TGTGCCAGCAGCCAAGGGTCAGGCGAATCTCTCTACGAGCAGTACTTC.